This entry describes one T cell receptor (beta chain). CDR3 length: 14 residues. The germline CDR1 and CDR2 sequences are SGHNT and YYREEE (reference sequence). Trimming cost V 0 bases and J 5 bases, with 11 bases left between them. The entry originates in a study of T cell responses to AZD1222 COVID-19 vaccine. Sequenced by immunoSEQ multiplex PCR; TCRdb stores in-frame clones only, minus some. This table has 170,000 or so clones, almost 90% appearing once. This rearrangement joins TRBV5-4 to TRBJ1-1, with D perhaps TRBD1 (6 bases). The sequence came from an adult who received the AZD1222 COVID-19 vaccine. Sequenced material: peripheral blood, taken 28 days after the second AZD1222 dose. The CDR3 bases are TGTGCCAGCAGCTTGGACAGGGCTGATACTGAAGCTTTCTTT. The encoded protein is CASSLDRADTEAFF. The full variable domain, completed using reference TRBV5-4 and TRBJ1-1, is ETGVTQSPTHLIKTRGQQVTLRCSSQSGHNTVSWYQQALGQGPQFIFQYYREEENGRGNFPPRFSGLQFPNYSSELNVNALELDDSALYLCASSLDRADTEAFFGQGTRLTVV.